This TCR beta chain was documented in a study of T cells in narcolepsy. The study's findings and limits: Comparing one patient's CSF and blood CD4+ clonotypes highlighted HCRT- and TRIB2-specific autoreactive clonotypes. Blood of same and different patients, but not healthy controls, reportedly held recurring autoreactive clonotypes.

TCRdb keeps only in-frame clones here, not all; method: immunoSEQ multiplex PCR. The profile shows about 27,000 clones, about 89% of them singletons. Concerning this clone itself: Its antigen is currently unknown.

Germline lookup yields CDR1 MGHRA and CDR2 YSYEKL. The J segment lost 7 bases and the V segment lost 1 base, leaving 8 bases of the junction unmatched. This CDR3 contains 15 residues. Sample: CD45RA- memory CD4+ T cells from PBMCs. V and J are TRBV4-1 and TRBJ2-3, with TRBD1 identical over 7 bases. This TCR was recovered from a human donor with narcolepsy. CDR3 coding DNA: TGCGCCAGCAGCCAAGCGGGGACAGCCTCGAATACGCAGTATTTT. Translated: CASSQAGTASNTQYF.